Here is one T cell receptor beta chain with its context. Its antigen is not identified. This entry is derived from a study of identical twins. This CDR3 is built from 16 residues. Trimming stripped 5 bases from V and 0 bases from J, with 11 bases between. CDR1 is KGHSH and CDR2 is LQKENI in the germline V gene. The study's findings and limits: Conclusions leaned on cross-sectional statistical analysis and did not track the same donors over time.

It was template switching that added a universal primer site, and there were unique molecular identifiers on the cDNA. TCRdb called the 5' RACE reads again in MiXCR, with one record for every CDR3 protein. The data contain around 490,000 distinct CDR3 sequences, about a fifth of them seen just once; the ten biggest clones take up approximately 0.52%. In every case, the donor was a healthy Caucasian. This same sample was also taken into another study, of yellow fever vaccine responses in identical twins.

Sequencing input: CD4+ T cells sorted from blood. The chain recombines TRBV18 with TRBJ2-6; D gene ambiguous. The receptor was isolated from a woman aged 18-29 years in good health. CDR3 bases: TGTGCCAGCTCAACCCTCGAGCACTCTGGGGCCAACGTCCTGACTTTC. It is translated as CASSTLEHSGANVLTF.